This T cell receptor beta chain was identified during a study of cytomegalovirus exposure and HLA in healthy donors. Germline CDR1 is MNHNY and CDR2 is SVGAGI (reference sequence). CDR3 length: 14 residues. V lost 5 bases to trimming and J lost 6 bases; unmatched junction nucleotides: 9. This clone was seen a few times. 13 Jbeta primers and 60 Vbeta primers were used for the PCR. Repertoires were generated with immunoSEQ multiplex PCR, while TCRdb's copy carries only in-frame clones and drops some. The table has under 150,000 clones, approximately 10% seen once. This clonotype originated in a woman in her thirties or forties in good health and CMV-seropositive. Input material: PBMCs. The chain joins TRBV6-6 to TRBJ2-7; 8 bases agree with TRBD1. CDR3 region: CASSTTGGGSEQYF. CDR3 sequence (DNA): TGTGCCAGCAGTACAACAGGGGGTGGAAGCGAGCAGTACTTC.